This entry lists 25 T cell receptor beta chains sequenced from one sample in a study of Ad26.COV2.S vaccination and SARS-CoV-2 variants. Treatment of the sample: roughly 20 received Ad26.COV2.S at low or high dose, single or two shots; 5 received placebo; per-sample allocation not given. The samples date from day 63 after the first vaccine or placebo injection. Profiling relied on immunoSEQ multiplex PCR, and the TCRdb table lists in-frame clones only, not all of them. Among about 470,000 clones listed, roughly 87% were seen once. The sequencing here drew on peripheral blood, taken in a trial of Ad26.COV2.S vaccine versus placebo. The source of these receptors is a person between 18 and 60 years old who received the Ad26.COV2.S COVID-19 vaccine or a placebo.

The chain joins TRBV24-1 to TRBJ2-1, with 9 nucleotides matching TRBD1. The CDR3 sequence is 16 residues long. Trimming took 5 bases from V and 4 from J; bases not matched to a gene: 8. The germline CDR1 and CDR2 sequences are KGHDR and SFDVKD. CDR3 in amino acids: CATSAEDRGLYNEQFF. The CDR3 bases are TGTGCCACCAGTGCCGAGGACAGGGGCTTATACAATGAGCAGTTCTTC.

In this sample, this clone turned up once. The chain combines TRBV14 with TRBJ2-7, with D perhaps TRBD2 (6 bases). The CDR3 is made up of 18 amino acids. Germline CDR1 and CDR2: SGHDN and FVKESK. Trimming took off 1 base at V and 6 bases at J, with 25 bases between the two ends. The chain's CDR3 is CASSQAAGLGGYGSEQYF. Here the CDR3 DNA reads TGTGCCAGCAGCCAAGCGGCAGGGTTGGGAGGATACGGCAGCGAGCAGTACTTC.

The gene calls are TRBV5-6 and TRBJ1-6; D gene ambiguous. CDR1 is SGHDT, CDR2 YYEEEE, per germline. Trimming removed 2 bases from V and 8 bases from J, with 8 bases in between. The CDR3 is 13 amino acids. CDR3 sequence: CASSLGYDSPLHF. The CDR3, as DNA: TGTGCCAGCAGCTTAGGGTATGATTCACCCCTCCACTTT. Combining the CDR3 with reference TRBV5-6 and TRBJ1-6 gives the whole variable domain DAGVTQSPTHLIKTRGQQVTLRCSPKSGHDTVSWYQQALGQGPQFIFQYYEEEERQRGNFPDRFSGHQFPNYSSELNVNALLLGDSALYLCASSLGYDSPLHFGNGTRLTVT.

The V call is TRBV12-3 or TRBV12-4, the J call TRBJ2-5; D gene uncertain. The CDR3 runs to 11 residues. The V gene lost 3 bases and the J gene lost 5 bases, with 4 bases spanning the gap. The CDR3 loop is CASSFLETQYF. CDR3 DNA: TGTGCCAGCAGTTTCCTTGAGACCCAGTACTTC.

The V and J genes are TRBV30 and TRBJ2-7; D gene unclear. Trimming pared 3 bases from V and 4 bases from J, leaving 10 bases between. CDR1 GTSNPN and CDR2 SVGIG come from the germline V gene (reference sequence). CDR3 length: 12 amino acids. The CDR3 spells CAWRRGFYEQYF. The CDR3 coding sequence is TGTGCCTGGAGACGAGGTTTTTACGAGCAGTACTTC.

The chain couples TRBV7-2 to TRBJ1-3, with D possibly matching TRBD1 (5 bases). From germline, CDR1 is SGHTA and CDR2 FQGNSA. The CDR3 runs 15 residues. V shed 6 bases and J shed 3 bases, with 15 bases lying between them. Written as DNA, the CDR3 is TGTGCCAGCAGTCGGGGGGGAGTTGGTGGAAACACCATATATTTT. It translates to CASSRGGVGGNTIYF.

The chain combines TRBV7-6 with TRBJ1-2; 7 bases match TRBD1. Germline lookup yields CDR1 SGHVS and CDR2 FNYEAQ. V dropped 5 bases and J dropped 4; count of bases not matched to a gene: 4. The CDR3 spans 13 residues. The CDR3 DNA is TGTGCCAGCAGCAGGGACAGATCCTATGGCTACACCTTC. Amino acid sequence: CASSRDRSYGYTF.

This rearrangement joins TRBV18 to TRBJ2-1; TRBD2 aligns across 13 bases. V lost 8 bases to trimming and J lost 8 bases; unmatched junction nucleotides: 6. Germline V gene lookup returns CDR1 KGHSH and CDR2 LQKENI. CDR3 length: 14 residues. CDR3 bases: TGTGCCAGCACTGGACTAGCGGGAGCCGATGAGCAGTTCTTC. Amino acid sequence: CASTGLAGADEQFF.

This clone was picked up a small number of times. The rearrangement joins TRBV4-2 to TRBJ2-2; 9 nucleotides line up with TRBD1. After removal of 4 bases from V and 3 bases from J, the junction contained 6 bases not matched to a gene. Germline V gene lookup returns CDR1 LGHNA and CDR2 YNFKEQ. This CDR3 region has 16 residues. The CDR3, as DNA: TGTGCCAGCAGCCGTAGGACAGGGGATGACACCGGGGAGCTGTTTTTT. Translation gives CASSRRTGDDTGELFF.

This chain joins TRBV10-1 and TRBJ2-6; perhaps TRBD1 as D (5 bases). This CDR3 is 11 amino acids long. CDR1 is WNHNN, CDR2 SYGVQD, per germline (reference sequence). Trimming stripped 5 bases from V and 16 bases from J, with 12 bases between. In DNA, the CDR3 is TGCGCCAGCAGTTTTAGACAGCCTCTGACTTTC. As protein: CASSFRQPLTF.

This chain uses TRBV27 with TRBJ2-7, with D perhaps matching TRBD1 or TRBD2 (6 bases each). In germline, CDR1 is MNHEY, CDR2 SMNVEV (reference sequence). The germline V and J ends were trimmed by 4 bases and 2 bases, with 12 bases remaining between them. CDR3 length: 14 amino acids. The CDR3 DNA follows: TGTGCCAGCAGTTGGAGGGGACAACCCTACGAGCAGTACTTC. Its protein product is CASSWRGQPYEQYF.

The rearrangement uses TRBV5-1 and TRBJ2-7; 10 bases align to TRBD1. Trimming at V came to 5 bases and at J to 3 bases, leaving 8 bases not matched to a gene. This CDR3 spans 15 amino acids. CDR1 is SGHRS and CDR2 is YFSETQ in the germline V gene. Written as DNA, the CDR3 is TGCGCCAGCAGACGGGACAGGGGTGTTATCTACGAGCAGTACTTC. It translates to CASRRDRGVIYEQYF.

The rearrangement uses TRBV7-9 and TRBJ1-5, with a weak D call TRBD1 (5 bases). Trimming stripped 1 base from V and 3 bases from J, with 7 bases between. Germline V lookup: CDR1 SEHNR, CDR2 FQNEAQ (reference sequence). The CDR3 sequence is 14 residues long. The CDR3, as DNA: TGTGCCAGCAGCTTAGGGGGCGTCAATCAGCCCCAGCATTTT. Amino acids: CASSLGGVNQPQHF.

The chain combines TRBV5-1 with TRBJ2-2; D may be TRBD1 (5 bases). CDR1 is SGHRS and CDR2 is YFSETQ in the germline V gene. The CDR3 is 14 residues long. The V end was cut by 0 bases, the J end by 5 bases, with 8 bases between. Here the CDR3 reads CASSLVQGTGELFF. The CDR3 nucleotides are TGCGCCAGCAGCTTGGTGCAGGGTACCGGGGAGCTGTTTTTT. The entire variable domain, with the rest obtained from reference TRBV5-1 and TRBJ2-2, is as follows: KAGVTQTPRYLIKTRGQQVTLSCSPISGHRSVSWYQQTPGQGLQFLFEYFSETQRNKGNFPGRFSGRQFSNSRSEMNVSTLELGDSALYLCASSLVQGTGELFFGEGSRLTVL.

As for this clone: A junction boundary mismatches the germline segment, possibly from a read error. The genes are TRBV4-2 and TRBJ2-4; D possibly matches TRBD1 or TRBD2 (5 bases each). CDR1 is LGHNA and CDR2 is YNFKEQ in the germline V gene. The CDR3 is 15 amino acids. Written as DNA, the CDR3 is TGTGCCAGCAGCCAGGACGGAGTAAGGGACGGGGCTATGAGCTTC. Its translation: CASSQDGVRDGAMSF.

The table lists this clone with a count of one. V usage is TRBV11-2 and J usage is TRBJ2-2; possibly TRBD2 for D (6 bases). Looked up from germline, CDR1 is SGHAT and CDR2 is FQNNGV. CDR3 length: 15 residues. Trimming cost V 5 bases and J 4 bases, with 14 bases left between them. In DNA form, the CDR3 reads TGTGCCAGCAGCCACGCGGGGACGGGCACCGGGGAGCTGTTTTTT. Its translation is CASSHAGTGTGELFF.

The chain uses TRBV6-5 and TRBJ2-3; D is unresolved. CDR1 is MNHEY and CDR2 is SVGAGI in the germline V gene. The CDR3 covers 13 residues. V was pared by 2 bases and J by 6 bases, with 9 bases between. The CDR3 protein is CASSYEAKDTQYF. CDR3 DNA sequence: TGTGCCAGCAGTTACGAGGCCAAGGATACGCAGTATTTT.

V usage is TRBV5-1 and J usage is TRBJ2-7; 7 positions agree with TRBD2. The V segment lost 0 bases and the J segment 2 bases; nucleotides outside the gene matches: 5. CDR3 length: 15 residues. CDR1 SGHRS and CDR2 YFSETQ come from the germline V gene. The CDR3, as DNA: TGCGCCAGCAGCTTGGGGCTAGCGGCGACCTACGAGCAGTACTTC. Its protein is CASSLGLAATYEQYF.

The chain uses TRBV14 and TRBJ2-6, with a tentative D call TRBD1 (6 bases). Trimming took off 5 bases at V and 4 bases at J, with 12 bases between the two ends. The CDR3 loop spans 15 amino acids. Germline CDR1 and CDR2: SGHDN and FVKESK. The DNA of the CDR3 is TGTGCCAGCAGCTACCAGGGGTTCGGGGCCAACGTCCTGACTTTC. Protein: CASSYQGFGANVLTF.

This chain uses TRBV5-1 with TRBJ2-7, with TRBD1 identical over 7 bases. The CDR3 runs 13 residues. After removal of 2 bases from V and 5 bases from J, the junction contained 4 bases not matched to a gene. Germline V gene data show CDR1 as SGHRS and CDR2 as YFSETQ. Here the CDR3 DNA reads TGCGCCAGCAGCTTTACAGGGGCGAACGAGCAGTACTTC. This sequence encodes CASSFTGANEQYF.

V gene TRBV6-2 or TRBV6-3 combines with J gene TRBJ2-4; the D is unclear. The V gene's germline CDR1 is MNHEY and CDR2 SVGEGT. Trimming took off 0 bases at V and 5 bases at J, with 8 bases between the two ends. CDR3 size: 14 residues. This chain's CDR3 is CASSYSGFQNIQYF. The CDR3 nucleotides read TGTGCCAGCAGTTACTCTGGGTTCCAAAACATTCAGTACTTC.

As regards this clone: One end of the junction varies from germline; a read error may be responsible. This rearrangement joins TRBV7-7 to TRBJ2-1; maybe TRBD2 (6 bases). The length of the CDR3 is 15 residues. Germline V gene lookup returns CDR1 SSHAT and CDR2 FNYEAQ (reference sequence). Here the CDR3 DNA reads TGTGCTAGCAGCCCGGGACTTAGCTTGAACAATGAGCAGTTCTTC. Translation: CASSPGLSLNNEQFF. Supplemented by reference TRBV7-7 and TRBJ2-1, the full variable domain reads GAGVSQSPRYKVTKRGQDVTLRCDPISSHATLYWYQQALGQGPEFLTYFNYEAQPDKSGLPSDRFSAERPEGSISTLTIQRTEQRDSAMYRCASSPGLSLNNEQFFGPGTRLTVL.

This rearrangement joins TRBV18 to TRBJ2-7, with D possibly called TRBD1 or TRBD2 (5 bases each). In germline, CDR1 is KGHSH, CDR2 LQKENI. The CDR3 is 14 amino acids. V gave up 4 bases and J gave up 8 bases, with 18 bases separating them. The CDR3 sequence: CASSRDLGMRQQYF. The CDR3, as DNA: TGTGCCAGCTCACGGGACCTGGGGATGCGCCAGCAGTACTTC. The full variable domain, completed using reference TRBV18 and TRBJ2-7, is NAGVMQNPRHLVRRRGQEARLRCSPMKGHSHVYWYRQLPEEGLKFMVYLQKENIIDESGMPKERFSAEFPKEGPSILRIQQVVRGDSAAYFCASSRDLGMRQQYFGPGTRLTVT.

The rearrangement joins TRBV3-1 (or the pseudogene TRBV3-2) to TRBJ1-4; a possible D gene is TRBD1 (6 bases). The V gene lost 0 bases and the J gene lost 6 bases, with 11 bases spanning the gap. There are 15 residues in the CDR3. Germline-derived CDR1 and CDR2 are LGHDT and YNNKEL (reference sequence). CDR3: CASSQDWGAHEKLFF. Written as DNA, the CDR3 is TGTGCCAGCAGCCAAGATTGGGGGGCGCATGAAAAACTGTTTTTT.

This clone occurred a few times. The junction departs from germline at one end; a sequencing error may be responsible. J is TRBJ1-5 and V is TRBV7-8; D is undetermined. This CDR3 is built from 15 residues. Germline V CDR1 and CDR2: SGHVS, FQNEAQ. Here the CDR3 reads CASSSRVGSDQPQHF. In nucleotides, the CDR3 is TGTGCCAGCAGCTCAAGGGTCGGTAGCGATCAGCCCCAGCATTTT.